What follows is one T cell receptor (beta chain) and its context. Antigen specificity is unknown. Between about 2013 and 2018, patients underwent resection in Japan or China. The CDR3 totals 17 residues. Trimming stripped 4 bases from V and 1 base from J, with 17 bases between. CDR1 is LGHNA and CDR2 is YNFKEQ in the germline V gene. Generated by immunoSEQ multiplex PCR, the TCRdb table keeps only in-frame clones and is missing some. Found here are about 7,900 clones, about three quarters of them singletons; the top ten hold 7.4%. This entry comes from a study of immune evolution from preneoplasia to lung adenocarcinoma. The study's findings and limits: Later-stage lesions appeared to have more T cells, more diversity, less clonality.

The source of this sequence is a person in their 70s with lung adenocarcinoma. V gene TRBV4-2 combines with J gene TRBJ1-5; D may be TRBD1 (6 bases). Sequencing was carried out using FFPE adjacent normal lung tissue. The CDR3 DNA reads as TGTGCCAGCAGCCCCCTCGCGGGGGGGGCAAGCAATCAGCCCCAGCATTTT. This sequence encodes CASSPLAGGASNQPQHF.